This is a list of T cell receptor beta chains from one sample in a study of T cell repertoires in cytomegalovirus infection. Each CDR3 protein is one row after TCRdb ran MiXCR on the reads. Of approximately 700,000 distinct CDR3 sequences listed, about 40% are singletons. The sequenced sample was PBMCs. The receptors shown here come from a human donor in good health (CMV status not recorded). Some clones in this sample may be carry-over from other donors' samples. Each CDR3 is given with its conserved first and last residue. The D gene is left open where the match is weak. A row's size may be missing; if present it is once, few, many or a size class.

clone_size	d_call	v_call	j_call	cdr3_aa	cdr3_nt
few	NA	TRBV4-2	TRBJ1-5	CASSQGYRDSNQPQHF	TGTGCCAGCAGCCAAGGTTACAGGGATAGCAATCAGCCCCAGCATTTT
NA	NA	TRBV5-6	TRBJ2-2	CASSPLGVTNTGELFF	TGTGCCAGCAGCCCGTTGGGGGTTACGAACACCGGGGAGCTGTTTTTT
NA	NA	TRBV4-1	TRBJ2-1	CASSQDPAGASYNEQFF	TGCGCCAGCAGCCAAGACCCCGCTGGGGCCTCCTACAATGAGCAGTTCTTC
NA	TRBD1	TRBV7-2	TRBJ1-1	CASSPGQGGNTEAFF	TGTGCCAGCAGCCCAGGACAGGGTGGAAACACTGAAGCTTTCTTT
NA	TRBD1	TRBV5-4	TRBJ1-2	CASKNEQGAFGYTF	TGTGCCAGCAAAAACGAACAGGGGGCGTTTGGCTACACCTTC
few	TRBD1	TRBV19	TRBJ1-5	CASPRGQGQPQHF	TGTGCCAGCCCCAGGGGGCAGGGTCAGCCCCAGCATTTT
NA	TRBD1	TRBV7-9	TRBJ2-3	CASSPGTGITDTQYF	TGTGCCAGCAGCCCCGGGACAGGGATAACAGATACGCAGTATTTT
few	TRBD2	TRBV29-1	TRBJ2-7	CSAWTSGAYEQYF	TGCAGCGCCTGGACTAGCGGTGCCTACGAGCAGTACTTC
NA	TRBD1	TRBV12-3/TRBV12-4	TRBJ1-1	CASRSHRKTGIEAFF	TGTGCCAGTCGCAGTCATCGTAAGACAGGGATTGAAGCTTTCTTT
NA	NA	TRBV7-2	TRBJ2-3	CASSLGPGINTDTQYF	TGTGCCAGCAGCTTGGGACCCGGTATAAACACAGATACGCAGTATTTT
NA	TRBD1	TRBV19	TRBJ1-1	CASSIILMTGKNTEAFF	TGTGCCAGTAGTATTATTCTCATGACAGGGAAGAACACTGAAGCTTTCTTT
NA	TRBD1	TRBV20-1	TRBJ1-1	CSARDRTRNYRGTEAFF	TGCAGTGCTAGAGATCGTACCCGAAATTACAGGGGCACTGAAGCTTTCTTT
NA	NA	TRBV19	TRBJ1-4	CASSTPLGPTWNEKLFF	TGTGCCAGTAGTACCCCCCTCGGACCGACTTGGAATGAAAAACTGTTTTTT
few	NA	TRBV19	TRBJ1-1	CASSASRPMNTEAFF	TGTGCCAGTAGTGCTTCACGGCCCATGAACACTGAAGCTTTCTTT
NA	NA	TRBV12-3/TRBV12-4	TRBJ2-7	CASSFQGSPSSYEQYF	TGTGCCAGCAGTTTTCAGGGCAGCCCGAGCTCCTACGAGCAGTACTTC
few	TRBD2	TRBV28	TRBJ2-2	CASSDLILSGTSGTGELFF	TGTGCCAGCAGTGACCTCATACTGTCCGGGACTAGCGGCACCGGGGAGCTGTTTTTT
few	TRBD1	TRBV19	TRBJ2-7	CASSRRPGQNSYEQYF	TGTGCCAGTAGTAGGAGACCGGGACAGAACTCCTACGAGCAGTACTTC
few	NA	TRBV28	TRBJ2-1	CASSFPQGTDSSYNEQFF	TGTGCCAGCAGTTTCCCCCAAGGGACCGATAGCTCCTACAATGAGCAGTTCTTC
few	NA	TRBV4-1	TRBJ2-3	CASSQGEFRGAGTDTQYF	TGCGCCAGCAGCCAAGGGGAGTTCAGGGGGGCCGGCACAGATACGCAGTATTTT
few	TRBD1	TRBV7-8	TRBJ2-7	CASSFRDRGGEQYF	TGTGCCAGCAGCTTTCGGGACAGGGGAGGCGAGCAGTACTTC
many	TRBD1	TRBV7-2	TRBJ1-1	CASSLTRQGGTEAFF	TGTGCCAGCAGCTTAACAAGACAGGGGGGCACTGAAGCTTTCTTT
NA	NA	TRBV7-2	TRBJ2-7	CASSLVGPAGGEQYF	TGTGCCAGCAGCTTAGTTGGGCCCGCCGGGGGCGAGCAGTACTTC
few	TRBD1	TRBV11-2	TRBJ1-4	CASSPGTGVPNEKLFF	TGTGCCAGCAGCCCCGGGACAGGGGTTCCTAATGAAAAACTGTTTTTT
NA	TRBD1	TRBV10-3	TRBJ2-5	CSISLTGVETQYF	TGTTCCATCAGTCTAACAGGGGTAGAGACCCAGTACTTC
NA	NA	TRBV7-8	TRBJ1-1	CASSPLTGRLTEAFF	TGTGCCAGCAGCCCGTTAACAGGGAGGCTCACTGAAGCTTTCTTT
few	NA	TRBV6-1	TRBJ1-3	CASSTGGSGNTIYF	TGTGCCAGCAGTACGGGTGGGTCTGGAAACACCATATATTTT
NA	NA	TRBV7-9	TRBJ2-3	CASSPDYRTSERTDTQYF	TGTGCCAGCAGCCCTGACTATCGGACATCTGAACGCACAGATACGCAGTATTTT
few	TRBD1	TRBV19	TRBJ2-7	CASQDRGYEQYF	TGTGCCAGTCAGGACAGGGGTTACGAGCAGTACTTC
many	TRBD1	TRBV6-1	TRBJ2-1	CASSGTGSGEQFF	TGTGCCAGCTCGGGGACAGGTTCGGGCGAGCAGTTCTTC
NA	NA	TRBV27	TRBJ2-7	CASSPHRAAAYEQYF	TGTGCCAGCAGTCCACACAGGGCTGCCGCCTACGAGCAGTACTTC
NA	NA	TRBV11-1	TRBJ1-1	CASSPRGKNTEAFF	TGTGCCAGCAGCCCACGGGGGAAGAACACTGAAGCTTTCTTT
NA	NA	TRBV6-8	TRBJ2-1	CASSYRQGSPGFF	TGTGCCAGCAGTTATCGTCAGGGTTCACCGGGGTTCTTC
NA	NA	TRBV7-8	TRBJ1-1	CASSFGPRGNTEAFF	TGTGCCAGCAGCTTTGGCCCCAGGGGGAACACTGAAGCTTTCTTT
few	TRBD1	TRBV7-2	TRBJ1-1	CASSIFITGATEAFF	TGTGCCAGCAGCATATTTATTACAGGGGCCACTGAAGCTTTCTTT
NA	NA	TRBV4-2	TRBJ2-1	CASRGGLLNVYEQFF	TGTGCCAGCAGGGGGGGACTCTTGAACGTCTATGAGCAGTTCTTC
NA	TRBD1	TRBV10-3	TRBJ2-2	CAIRERDRTAGELFF	TGTGCCATCAGAGAACGGGACAGAACAGCCGGGGAGCTGTTTTTT
many	NA	TRBV7-8	TRBJ1-5	CASSWGGAQPQHF	TGTGCCAGCAGCTGGGGGGGCGCGCAGCCCCAGCATTTT
NA	TRBD2	TRBV11-2	TRBJ2-3	CASSLGAGGGGGTDTQYF	TGTGCCAGCAGCTTAGGAGCTGGCGGCGGGGGGGGCACAGATACGCAGTATTTT
many	NA	TRBV6-5	TRBJ1-1	CASSYSTLNTEAFF	TGTGCCAGCAGTTACTCGACATTGAACACTGAAGCTTTCTTT
NA	NA	TRBV7-4	TRBJ2-5	CASNDRGRAQETQYF	TGTGCCAGCAATGATCGGGGGAGAGCACAAGAGACCCAGTACTTC
NA	TRBD2	TRBV19	TRBJ2-1	CACSITGRGDNEQFF	TGTGCCTGTAGTATAACCGGGAGGGGGGACAATGAGCAGTTCTTC
NA	TRBD2	TRBV5-1	TRBJ2-1	CASGAGLAGPNEQFF	TGCGCCAGCGGGGCGGGACTAGCGGGACCCAATGAGCAGTTCTTC
few	TRBD1	TRBV11-2	TRBJ2-5	CASSQGQLREETQYF	TGTGCCAGCAGCCAGGGACAGCTTCGGGAAGAGACCCAGTACTTC
NA	NA	TRBV7-8	TRBJ2-2	CASSELNGELFF	TGTGCCAGCAGCGAACTTAACGGGGAGCTGTTTTTT
many	NA	TRBV12-3/TRBV12-4	TRBJ1-5	CASSSQIGPSNQPQHF	TGTGCCAGCAGTTCCCAGATCGGGCCGAGCAATCAGCCCCAGCATTTT
many	NA	TRBV7-2	TRBJ1-1	CASSFYSSMNTEAFF	TGTGCCAGCAGCTTTTATTCATCCATGAACACTGAAGCTTTCTTT
NA	TRBD1	TRBV27	TRBJ1-1	CASSRGQGLTNTEAFF	TGTGCCAGCAGCCGCGGACAGGGGCTAACGAACACTGAAGCTTTCTTT
NA	NA	TRBV19	TRBJ1-1	CASSMRVRAEAFF	TGTGCCAGTAGTATGAGGGTAAGGGCTGAAGCTTTCTTT
few	TRBD1	TRBV7-6	TRBJ2-3	CASSLVPGTGGIDTQYF	TGTGCCAGCAGCTTAGTCCCCGGGACAGGGGGAATAGATACGCAGTATTTT
few	NA	TRBV7-9	TRBJ2-5	CASSSPGQQETQYF	TGTGCCAGCAGCTCACCGGGACAACAAGAGACCCAGTACTTC
once	NA	TRBV7-2	TRBJ1-2	CASSLAEAGADGYTF	TGTGCCAGCAGCTTAGCTGAGGCGGGCGCCGATGGCTACACCTTC
NA	NA	TRBV19	TRBJ2-1	CASSPSLWNEQFF	TGTGCCAGTAGCCCTTCCCTCTGGAATGAGCAGTTCTTC
NA	NA	TRBV18	TRBJ2-3	CASSLVVRGTDTQYF	TGTGCCAGCTCACTAGTGGTCAGGGGCACAGATACGCAGTATTTT